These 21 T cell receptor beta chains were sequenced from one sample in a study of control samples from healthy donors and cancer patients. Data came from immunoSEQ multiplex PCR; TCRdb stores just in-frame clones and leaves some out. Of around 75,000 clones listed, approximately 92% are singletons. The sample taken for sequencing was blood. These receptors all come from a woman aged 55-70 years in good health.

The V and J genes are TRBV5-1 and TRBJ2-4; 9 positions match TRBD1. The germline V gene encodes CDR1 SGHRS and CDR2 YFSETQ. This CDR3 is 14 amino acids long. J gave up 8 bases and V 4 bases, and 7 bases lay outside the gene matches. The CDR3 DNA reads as TGCGCCAGCAGCGGCGGACAGGGGACGGACATTCAGTACTTC. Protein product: CASSGGQGTDIQYF.

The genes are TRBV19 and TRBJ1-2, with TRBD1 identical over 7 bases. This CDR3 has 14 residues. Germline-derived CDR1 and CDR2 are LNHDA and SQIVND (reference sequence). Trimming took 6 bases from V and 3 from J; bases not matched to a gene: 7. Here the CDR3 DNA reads TGTGCCAGTAGGCCTGGACAGGTAGACTATGGCTACACCTTC. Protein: CASRPGQVDYGYTF.

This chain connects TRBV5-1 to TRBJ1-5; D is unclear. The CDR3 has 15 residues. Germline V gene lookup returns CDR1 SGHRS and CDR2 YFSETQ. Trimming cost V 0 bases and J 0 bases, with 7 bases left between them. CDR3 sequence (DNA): TGCGCCAGCAGCTTGGCAGGATTTAGCAATCAGCCCCAGCATTTT. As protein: CASSLAGFSNQPQHF.

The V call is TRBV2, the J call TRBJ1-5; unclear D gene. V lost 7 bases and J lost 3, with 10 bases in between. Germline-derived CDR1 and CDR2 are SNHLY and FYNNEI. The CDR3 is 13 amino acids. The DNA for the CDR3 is TGTGCCAGCAACGAACGGACCAATCAGCCCCAGCATTTT. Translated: CASNERTNQPQHF.

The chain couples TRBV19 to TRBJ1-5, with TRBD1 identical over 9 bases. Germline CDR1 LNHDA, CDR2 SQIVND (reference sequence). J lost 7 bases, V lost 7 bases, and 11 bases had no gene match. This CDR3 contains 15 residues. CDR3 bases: TGTGCCAGTACCTCCTTTGACAGGGGGAACCAGCCCCAGCATTTT. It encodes CASTSFDRGNQPQHF. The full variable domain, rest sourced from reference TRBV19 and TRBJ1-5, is DGGITQSPKYLFRKEGQNVTLSCEQNLNHDAMYWYRQDPGQGLRLIYYSQIVNDFQKGDIAEGYSVSREKKESFPLTVTSAQKNPTAFYLCASTSFDRGNQPQHFGDGTRLSIL.

This CDR3 is CASSAGTSPRTDTQYF. CDR3 nucleotides: TGTGCCAGCAGCGCTGGGACTAGCCCCCGCACAGATACGCAGTATTTT. The chain couples TRBV11-2 to TRBJ2-3, with TRBD2 matching 9 bases. The CDR3 contains 16 residues. Germline CDR1 is SGHAT and CDR2 is FQNNGV. Losses at the gene ends were 5 bases for V and 1 base for J; bases not matched to a gene: 7.

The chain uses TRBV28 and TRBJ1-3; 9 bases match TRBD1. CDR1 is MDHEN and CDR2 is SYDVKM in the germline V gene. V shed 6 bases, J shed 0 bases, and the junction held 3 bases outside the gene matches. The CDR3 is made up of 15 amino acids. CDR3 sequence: CASSLTGGSGNTIYF. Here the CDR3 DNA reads TGTGCCAGCAGCCTGACAGGGGGCTCTGGAAACACCATATATTTT.

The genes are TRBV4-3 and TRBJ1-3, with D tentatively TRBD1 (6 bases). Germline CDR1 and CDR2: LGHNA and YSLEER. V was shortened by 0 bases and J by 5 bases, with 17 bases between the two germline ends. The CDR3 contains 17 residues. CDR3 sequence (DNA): TGCGCCAGCAGCCAAGATTTGGGGGGGCAGCTTAGAAACACCATATATTTT. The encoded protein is CASSQDLGGQLRNTIYF.

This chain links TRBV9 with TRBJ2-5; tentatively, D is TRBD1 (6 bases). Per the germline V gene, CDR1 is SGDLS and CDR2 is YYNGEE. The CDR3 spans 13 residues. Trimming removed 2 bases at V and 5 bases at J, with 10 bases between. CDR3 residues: CASSVTQGETQYF. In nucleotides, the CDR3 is TGTGCCAGCAGCGTGACTCAGGGGGAGACCCAGTACTTC.

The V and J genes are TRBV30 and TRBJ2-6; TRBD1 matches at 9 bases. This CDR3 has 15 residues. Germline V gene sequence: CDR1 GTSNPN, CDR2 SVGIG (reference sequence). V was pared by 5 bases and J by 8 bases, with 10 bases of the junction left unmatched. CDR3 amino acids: CAWGGGTGRSNVLTF. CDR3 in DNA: TGTGCCTGGGGAGGTGGGACAGGGAGGTCCAACGTCCTGACTTTC.

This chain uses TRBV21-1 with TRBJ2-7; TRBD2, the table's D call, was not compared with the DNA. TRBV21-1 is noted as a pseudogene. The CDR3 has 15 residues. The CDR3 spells CASSTRTSGRREQYF. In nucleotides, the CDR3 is TGTGCCAGCAGCACGAGGACTAGCGGGAGACGCGAGCAGTACTTC.

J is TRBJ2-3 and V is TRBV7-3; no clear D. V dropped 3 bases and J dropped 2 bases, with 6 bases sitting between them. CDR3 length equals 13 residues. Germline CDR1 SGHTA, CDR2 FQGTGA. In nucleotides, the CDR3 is TGTGCCAGCAGCTTGCAGAACACAGATACGCAGTATTTT. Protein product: CASSLQNTDTQYF.

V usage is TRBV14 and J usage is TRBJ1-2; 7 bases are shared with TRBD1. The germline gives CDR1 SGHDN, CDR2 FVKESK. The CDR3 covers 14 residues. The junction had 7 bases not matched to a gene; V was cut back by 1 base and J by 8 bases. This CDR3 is CASSQGDSFRGYTF. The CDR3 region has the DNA TGTGCCAGCAGCCAAGGGGACAGCTTTAGAGGCTACACCTTC.

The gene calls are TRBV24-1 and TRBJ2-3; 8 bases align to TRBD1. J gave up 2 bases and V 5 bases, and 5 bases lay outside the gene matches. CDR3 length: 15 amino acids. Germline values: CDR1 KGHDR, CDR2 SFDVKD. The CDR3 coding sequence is TGTGCCACCAGTGCTAGGACAGGGCCCACAGATACGCAGTATTTT. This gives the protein CATSARTGPTDTQYF.

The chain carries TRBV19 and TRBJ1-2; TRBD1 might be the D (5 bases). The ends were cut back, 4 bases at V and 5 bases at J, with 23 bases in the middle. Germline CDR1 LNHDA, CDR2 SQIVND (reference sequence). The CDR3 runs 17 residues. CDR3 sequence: CASSRQPHTTTGYGYTF. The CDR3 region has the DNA TGTGCCAGTAGTAGACAGCCACACACTACCACCGGGTATGGCTACACCTTC.

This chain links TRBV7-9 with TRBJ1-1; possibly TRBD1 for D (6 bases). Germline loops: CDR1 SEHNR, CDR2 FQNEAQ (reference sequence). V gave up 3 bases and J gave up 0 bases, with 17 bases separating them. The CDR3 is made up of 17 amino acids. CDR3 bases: TGTGCCAGCAGCTTCCCAAAGGGGGGGTGGATGAACACTGAAGCTTTCTTT. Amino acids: CASSFPKGGWMNTEAFF. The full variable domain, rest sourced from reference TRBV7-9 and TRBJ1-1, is DTGVSQNPRHKITKRGQNVTFRCDPISEHNRLYWYRQTLGQGPEFLTYFQNEAQLEKSRLLSDRFSAERPKGSFSTLEIQRTEQGDSAMYLCASSFPKGGWMNTEAFFGQGTRLTVV.

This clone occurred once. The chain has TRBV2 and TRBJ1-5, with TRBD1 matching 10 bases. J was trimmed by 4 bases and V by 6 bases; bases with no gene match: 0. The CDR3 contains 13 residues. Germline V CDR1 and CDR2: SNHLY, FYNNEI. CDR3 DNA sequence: TGTGCCAGCAGGGACAGGGGGAATCAGCCCCAGCATTTT. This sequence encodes CASRDRGNQPQHF. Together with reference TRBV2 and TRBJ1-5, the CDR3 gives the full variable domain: EPEVTQTPSHQVTQMGQEVILRCVPISNHLYFYWYRQILGQKVEFLVSFYNNEISEKSEIFDDQFSVERPDGSNFTLKIRSTKLEDSAMYFCASRDRGNQPQHFGDGTRLSIL.

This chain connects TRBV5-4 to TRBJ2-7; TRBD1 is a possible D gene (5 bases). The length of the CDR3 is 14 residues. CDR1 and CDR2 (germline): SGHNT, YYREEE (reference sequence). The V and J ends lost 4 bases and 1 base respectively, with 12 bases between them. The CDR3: CASSHPTVSYEQYF. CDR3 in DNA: TGTGCCAGCAGCCACCCGACAGTTTCCTACGAGCAGTACTTC.

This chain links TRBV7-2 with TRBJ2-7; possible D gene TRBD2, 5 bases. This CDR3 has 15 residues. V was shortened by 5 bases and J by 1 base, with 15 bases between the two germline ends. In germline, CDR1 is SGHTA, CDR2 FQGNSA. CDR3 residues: CASSLFSAQSYEQYF. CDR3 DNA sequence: TGTGCCAGCAGCCTATTTAGCGCACAGTCCTACGAGCAGTACTTC.

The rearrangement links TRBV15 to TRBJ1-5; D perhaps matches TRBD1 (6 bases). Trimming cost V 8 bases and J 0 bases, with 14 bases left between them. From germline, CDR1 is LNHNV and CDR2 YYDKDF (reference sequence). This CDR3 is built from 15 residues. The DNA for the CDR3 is TGTGCCACCTCCTGGGGGGCGAATAGCAATCAGCCCCAGCATTTT. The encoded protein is CATSWGANSNQPQHF. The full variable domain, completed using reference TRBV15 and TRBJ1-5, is DAMVIQNPRYQVTQFGKPVTLSCSQTLNHNVMYWYQQKSSQAPKLLFHYYDKDFNNEADTPDNFQSRRPNTSFCFLDIRSPGLGDTAMYLCATSWGANSNQPQHFGDGTRLSIL.

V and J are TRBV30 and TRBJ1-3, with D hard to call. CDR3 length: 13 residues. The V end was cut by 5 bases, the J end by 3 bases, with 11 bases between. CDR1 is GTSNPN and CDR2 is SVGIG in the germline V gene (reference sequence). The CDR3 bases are TGTGCCTGGTCCGGGAACCATGGAAACACCATATATTTT. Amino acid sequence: CAWSGNHGNTIYF.